The next 12 T cell receptor beta chains were all read from a single sample in a study of CD8 T cells in ankylosing spondylitis. General study findings and limits: Ankylosing spondylitis blood appeared to carry a characteristic TCR beta motif of several highly homologous variants.

These receptors' targets are unknown. TCRdb called the 5' RACE reads again in MiXCR, with one record for every CDR3 protein. The sample yields approximately 440,000 distinct CDR3 sequences, roughly 18% seen once. The specimen was blood, either unsorted or a sorted T cell fraction (not recorded which). The receptors derive from a male donor with ankylosing spondylitis.

This CDR3 reads CSGADVPNRDTQYF. Here the CDR3 DNA reads TGCAGCGGGGCGGACGTCCCGAATCGGGATACGCAGTATTTT. V and J are TRBV29-1 and TRBJ2-3; D not certain. V lost 7 bases to trimming and J lost 6 bases, with 20 bases between them. The germline V gene encodes CDR1 SQVTM and CDR2 ANQGSEA. This CDR3 comprises 14 residues.

This clonotype has more than one count but fewer than ten. The chain recombines TRBV6-6 with TRBJ1-2; no firm D call. CDR1 is MNHNY, CDR2 SVGAGI, per germline (reference sequence). The CDR3 extends over 13 amino acids. V dropped 2 bases and J dropped 4 bases, with 8 bases sitting between them. The CDR3 coding sequence is TGTGCCAGCAGTTACGGGTACGGCTATGGCTACACCTTC. This encodes CASSYGYGYGYTF.

This clonotype was counted only a few times. The chain couples TRBV7-9 to TRBJ2-3, with D possibly being TRBD2 (6 bases). Per germline, CDR1 SEHNR and CDR2 FQNEAQ (reference sequence). The CDR3 is 16 residues long. V lost 3 bases and J 0 bases, leaving 13 bases between the germline ends. This CDR3 reads CASSLQPGLSTDTQYF. The CDR3 coding sequence is TGTGCCAGCAGCTTGCAGCCGGGACTGAGCACAGATACGCAGTATTTT.

This clonotype showed up just a few times. The CDR3 coding sequence is TGTGCCAGCAGAAGGACACGATTTAATGAAAAACTGTTTTTT. This encodes CASRRTRFNEKLFF. This chain joins TRBV6-1 and TRBJ1-4; D is perhaps TRBD1 (5 bases). Trimming removed 6 bases from V and 4 bases from J, with 12 bases in between. The CDR3 spans 14 residues. Germline CDR1 and CDR2: MNHNS and SASEGT.

This clonotype was observed at least ten times. CDR3 sequence reads: CASTRQGRTEAFF. In nucleotides, the CDR3 is TGTGCCAGCACCCGACAGGGGAGGACTGAAGCTTTCTTT. This chain links TRBV12-3 or TRBV12-4 with TRBJ1-1; 8 bases line up with TRBD1. The CDR3 extends over 13 amino acids. Trimming cost V 7 bases and J 5 bases; bases outside gene matches: 6.

This chain uses TRBV4-3 with TRBJ2-7, with 9 bases fitting TRBD2. The V and J ends lost 3 bases and 5 bases, in that order; junction bases with no gene match: 5. Germline V lookup: CDR1 LGHNA, CDR2 YSLEER. This CDR3 contains 14 residues. CDR3 sequence: CASSHSGSQDEQYF. Here the CDR3 DNA reads TGCGCCAGCAGCCATAGCGGGAGTCAGGACGAGCAGTACTTC.

J is TRBJ1-4 and V is TRBV7-2; D gene uncertain. CDR1 is SGHTA, CDR2 FQGNSA, per germline. V was shortened by 0 bases and J by 8 bases, with 16 bases between the two germline ends. The CDR3 loop spans 16 amino acids. The CDR3 sequence is CASSLAVTDSREKLFF. The CDR3, as DNA: TGTGCCAGCAGCTTAGCGGTAACTGATTCTAGGGAAAAACTGTTTTTT.

This clonotype was counted between two and nine times. The gene calls are TRBV27 and TRBJ2-1, with D perhaps matching TRBD2 (5 bases). The CDR3 spans 16 residues. CDR1 is MNHEY and CDR2 is SMNVEV in the germline V gene (reference sequence). V shed 8 bases and J shed 4 bases, with 21 bases lying between them. CDR3 DNA: TGTGCCAGCTACCCTACTAGTTATACGGCATACAATGAGCAGTTCTTC. This gives the protein CASYPTSYTAYNEQFF.

Only a few counts were recorded for this clonotype. The rearrangement uses TRBV15 and TRBJ2-3; the D is unclear. The CDR3 contains 13 residues. V lost 6 bases and J lost 2, with 9 bases in between. Germline V gives CDR1 LNHNV, CDR2 YYDKDF (reference sequence). CDR3 nucleotides: TGTGCCACCAGGGGATGGGACACAGATACGCAGTATTTT. It translates to CATRGWDTDTQYF.

This clonotype was detected only a few times. This chain uses TRBV12-1 with TRBJ2-7; TRBD1, the table's D call, was not compared with the DNA. TRBV12-1 is termed a pseudogene. The CDR3 is made up of 15 amino acids. The CDR3, as DNA: TGTGCCAGCAGCTTTCGCGGGGGCGGGGTATACGAGCAGTACTTC. Protein: CASSFRGGGVYEQYF.

J is TRBJ2-3 and V is TRBV4-3; 10 bases align to TRBD2. The V and J ends lost 0 bases and 1 base, in that order; junction bases with no gene match: 1. The CDR3 runs to 16 residues. Per germline, CDR1 LGHNA and CDR2 YSLEER. CDR3: CASSQEAGGGTDTQYF. The CDR3 DNA sequence: TGCGCCAGCAGCCAAGAAGCGGGGGGGGGCACAGATACGCAGTATTTT.

The V call is TRBV7-2, the J call TRBJ2-6; D possibly uses TRBD1 or TRBD2 (5 bases each). The CDR3 has 17 amino acids. CDR1 SGHTA and CDR2 FQGNSA come from the germline V gene. Deletions cut 5 bases from V and 1 base from J, with 15 bases between. The CDR3 DNA follows: TGTGCCAGCAGCGGCCAGGGACCGACATCTGGGGCCAACGTCCTGACTTTC. Translated: CASSGQGPTSGANVLTF. The full variable domain, with the rest looked up from reference TRBV7-2 and TRBJ2-6, is GAGVSQSPSNKVTEKGKDVELRCDPISGHTALYWYRQSLGQGLEFLIYFQGNSAPDKSGLPSDRFSAERTGGSVSTLTIQRTQQEDSAVYLCASSGQGPTSGANVLTFGAGSRLTVL.